The clone carrying this T cell receptor (beta chain) was seen more than once but under ten times. Methods described previously were used for bulk TCR libraries, and listed TCR primers were applied. TCRdb passed the PCR reads through MiXCR, listing each CDR3 protein once. This sample yields roughly 100,000 distinct CDR3 sequences, of which around 30% are seen a single time; 9.5% to 10% belongs to the top ten. These data belong to a study of molecular identifiers for immune sequencing clone quantification. The TCR originated in a human donor in good health. Some libraries in this study had Jurkat cell RNA spiked in. Sequencing input: naive CD8+ T cells from blood, with Jurkat cell RNA spiked in. The subset was: FACS-sorted CD8+CD4-CCR7+CD45RA+ naive T cells.

The CDR3 nucleotides are TGCAGTGCTAGAGATCCCCTGTATTACGATCCGGGACTCCGGGTAGATACGCAGTATTTT. It encodes CSARDPLYYDPGLRVDTQYF. This rearrangement joins TRBV20-1 to TRBJ2-3; maybe TRBD2 (6 bases). CDR1 and CDR2 (germline): DFQATT, SNEGSKA (reference sequence). The CDR3 loop spans 20 amino acids. V was pared by 0 bases and J by 5 bases, with 30 bases between.